This T cell receptor (beta chain) was sequenced during a study of blood T cell repertoires in COVID-19. For the study at large: The study drew acute and convalescent COVID-19 samples from the United States, Italy and Spain. Sources were T cells, B-cell-depleted T cells, or PBMCs; the material itself was cDNA or gDNA.

Authors' data handling: Nucleated cell counts were estimated from reference gene primer amplification. The assay was immunoSEQ multiplex PCR, and TCRdb's table has in-frame clones only and misses some. V, J and clone size were drawn from that table, and D and trimming were deduced from the DNA. The sample lists roughly 330,000 clones, 87% seen once, with approximately 9.4% in the top ten. Trimming cost V 4 bases and J 3 bases; bases outside gene matches: 10. The germline CDR1 and CDR2 sequences are LNHDA and SQIVND (reference sequence). The CDR3 consists of 17 residues. Patients from Seattle were sampled longitudinally, starting during active infection.

The chain is built from TRBV19 and TRBJ2-7; 12 nucleotides align to TRBD2. The sequencing sample was made of peripheral blood. This TCR came from a man aged 30 to 45 with COVID-19, enrolled during active disease. CDR3 amino acids: CASSNLLAGGGSYEQYF. The CDR3 nucleotides are TGTGCCAGTAGTAATTTACTAGCGGGAGGAGGTAGCTACGAGCAGTACTTC.